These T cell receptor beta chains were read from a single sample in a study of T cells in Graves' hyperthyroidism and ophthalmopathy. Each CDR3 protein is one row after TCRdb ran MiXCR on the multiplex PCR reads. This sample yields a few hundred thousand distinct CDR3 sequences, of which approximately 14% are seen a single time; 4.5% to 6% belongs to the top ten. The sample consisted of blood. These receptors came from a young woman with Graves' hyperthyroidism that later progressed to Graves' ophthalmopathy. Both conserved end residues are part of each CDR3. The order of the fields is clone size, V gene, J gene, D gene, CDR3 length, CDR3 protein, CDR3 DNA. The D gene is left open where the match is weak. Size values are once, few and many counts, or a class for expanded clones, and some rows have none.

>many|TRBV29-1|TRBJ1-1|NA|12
CSVVRVDTEAFF
TGCAGCGTTGTAAGGGTCGACACTGAAGCTTTCTTT
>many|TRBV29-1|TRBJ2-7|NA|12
CSVETGYYEQYF
TGCAGCGTTGAGACAGGATACTACGAGCAGTACTTC
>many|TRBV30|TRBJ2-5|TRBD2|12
CAWSDGGGTQYF
TGTGCCTGGAGTGATGGCGGGGGGACCCAGTACTTC
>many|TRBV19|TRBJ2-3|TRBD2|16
CASSMLAGALADTQYF
TGTGCCAGTAGTATGCTAGCGGGAGCCCTTGCAGATACGCAGTATTTT
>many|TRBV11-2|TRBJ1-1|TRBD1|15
CASSELQGKNTEAFF
TGTGCCAGCAGCGAACTACAGGGGAAGAACACTGAAGCTTTCTTT
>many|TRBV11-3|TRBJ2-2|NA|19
CASSLGRFVGRPNTGELFF
TGTGCCAGCAGCTTAGGCCGATTCGTTGGGCGCCCGAACACCGGGGAGCTGTTTTTT
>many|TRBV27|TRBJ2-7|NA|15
CASSFLADDNGEQYF
TGTGCCAGCAGTTTCTTAGCCGACGACAACGGAGAGCAGTACTTC
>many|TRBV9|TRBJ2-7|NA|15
CASSSNPEGAYEQYF
TGTGCCAGCAGCTCTAACCCTGAGGGAGCCTACGAGCAGTACTTC
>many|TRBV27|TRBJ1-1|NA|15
CASSLSEDSWTEAFF
TGTGCCAGCAGTTTATCCGAGGACAGCTGGACTGAAGCTTTCTTT
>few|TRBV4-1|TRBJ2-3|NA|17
CASSQGWAERGTDTQYF
TGCGCCAGCAGCCAAGGGTGGGCCGAGCGGGGCACAGATACGCAGTATTTT
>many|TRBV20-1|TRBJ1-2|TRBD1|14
CSARGRDRDTGYTF
TGCAGTGCTAGAGGTAGAGACAGGGATACTGGCTACACCTTC
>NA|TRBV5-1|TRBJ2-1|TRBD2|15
CASSFGTSGPHEQFF
TGCGCCAGCAGCTTTGGGACTAGCGGGCCCCATGAGCAGTTCTTC
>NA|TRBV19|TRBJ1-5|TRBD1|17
CASSTPPGGASNQPQHF
TGTGCCAGTAGTACCCCGCCAGGGGGAGCTAGCAATCAGCCCCAGCATTTT
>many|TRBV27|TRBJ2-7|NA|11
CASTNGYEQYF
TGTGCCAGCACAAATGGGTACGAGCAGTACTTC
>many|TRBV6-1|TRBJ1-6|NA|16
CASSPARWGVNSPLHF
TGTGCCAGCAGCCCCGCTCGGTGGGGGGTTAATTCACCCCTCCACTTT
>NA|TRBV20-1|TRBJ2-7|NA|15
CSVQVGPTGLYEQYF
TGCAGTGTGCAGGTGGGGCCTACGGGGCTCTACGAGCAGTACTTC
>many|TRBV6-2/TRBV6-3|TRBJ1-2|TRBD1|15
CASRPGQARNYGYTF
TGTGCCAGCAGACCCGGACAGGCCCGAAACTATGGCTACACCTTC
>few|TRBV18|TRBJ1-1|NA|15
CASSPPRGEDTEAFF
TGTGCCAGCTCACCACCGCGGGGGGAAGATACTGAAGCTTTCTTT
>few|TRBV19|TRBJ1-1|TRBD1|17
CASSSDRDRGPGTEAFF
TGTGCCAGTAGTAGCGACCGGGACAGGGGGCCGGGGACTGAAGCTTTCTTT
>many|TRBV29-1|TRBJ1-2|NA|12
CSVADIYYGYTF
TGCAGCGTTGCCGACATTTACTATGGCTACACCTTC